This T cell receptor beta chain is from a study of blood T cell repertoires in COVID-19. At the level of the study: COVID-19 samples from acute and convalescent phases originated in the United States, Italy and Spain. From T cells, B-cell-depleted T cells, or PBMCs came the material, which was cDNA or gDNA.

Germline CDR1 is SGHTA and CDR2 is FQGNSA. Trimming at V came to 5 bases and at J to 5 bases, leaving 11 bases not matched to a gene. The CDR3 has 17 amino acids. Measured with immunoSEQ multiplex PCR; TCRdb has only the in-frame clones, and not every one. The table lists roughly 150,000 clones, around nine tenths of them singletons. Sample: peripheral blood. The TCR comes from a human donor in a cohort sampled during active COVID-19. V usage is TRBV7-2 and J usage is TRBJ2-5; 13 positions match TRBD2. The CDR3 here is CASSLQGLAGLRETQYF. CDR3 bases: TGTGCCAGCAGCCTACAGGGACTAGCGGGATTGCGGGAGACCCAGTACTTC.